This T cell receptor (beta chain) was retrieved from a study of beta chain features in type 1 diabetes. On the study more broadly: Patients were similar to healthy donors in age and gender (as well as in cell yields). Sorted cells, around 100 million in number, were examined across all samples.

Reverse transcription of all isolated RNA meant that expressed TCRB transcripts were sequenced. Produced via immunoSEQ multiplex PCR; TCRdb's table is partial and in-frame only. The table has 17,000 or so clones, around 70% seen once. General observations from the study: Shorter TCRB CDR3s, moderately but significantly so, marked every one of the four CD4+ subsets in Type 1 diabetes patients.

Every participating donor gave one draw, a heparinised blood sample averaging about 100 mL. Worth noting for this clone: What it binds is not known.

The sequenced sample consisted of stem cell memory CD4+ T cells from blood. This TCR came from a man younger than 45 with type 1 diabetes.

The CDR3, as DNA: TGTGCCAGCAGAGGGGAGGTGTTGGGTCCCCAGCATTTT. Translating it yields CASRGEVLGPQHF. The chain joins TRBV2 to TRBJ1-5; D may be TRBD1 (5 bases). Germline V lookup: CDR1 SNHLY, CDR2 FYNNEI. The V gene lost 6 bases and the J gene lost 10 bases, with 16 bases spanning the gap. The CDR3 runs 13 residues.